This passage covers 8 T cell receptor beta chains from one sample sequenced in a study of blood T cell repertoires in COVID-19. TCRdb keeps only in-frame clones here, not all; method: immunoSEQ multiplex PCR. Here the sample spans around 160,000 clones, roughly 76% being singletons. Sequences were obtained from peripheral blood. These receptors all come from a human donor with acute or convalescent COVID-19. The donor label of this sample is uncertain.

This clone is a singleton in its sample. V gene TRBV15 combines with J gene TRBJ2-1; 9 bases fit TRBD2. After removal of 1 base from V and 6 bases from J, the junction contained 7 bases not matched to a gene. The CDR3 is 16 residues long. CDR1 is LNHNV, CDR2 YYDKDF, per germline (reference sequence). CDR3: CATSRGRSGGPNEQFF. Written as DNA, the CDR3 is TGTGCCACCAGCAGAGGGCGGAGCGGGGGGCCCAATGAGCAGTTCTTC.

The chain joins TRBV10-1 to TRBJ1-6; 7 bases are shared with TRBD1. V lost 3 bases to trimming and J lost 0 bases; unmatched junction nucleotides: 2. CDR3 length: 16 amino acids. Germline lookup yields CDR1 WNHNN and CDR2 SYGVQD (reference sequence). CDR3 sequence (DNA): TGCGCCAGCAGTGACAGGGGGAGCTCCTATAATTCACCCCTCCACTTT. Translated: CASSDRGSSYNSPLHF.

The chain has TRBV6-5 and TRBJ2-1; a possible D gene is TRBD2 (5 bases). CDR3 length equals 15 residues. Looked up from germline, CDR1 is MNHEY and CDR2 is SVGAGI. Trimming left V 7 bases short and J 0 bases short, with 13 bases between. In DNA form, the CDR3 reads TGTGCCAGCAATTCGGACGGGATCTCCTACAATGAGCAGTTCTTC. Encoded protein: CASNSDGISYNEQFF.

The chain has TRBV7-9 and TRBJ1-1; 8 nucleotides align to TRBD1. Germline V gene data show CDR1 as SEHNR and CDR2 as FQNEAQ (reference sequence). V lost 5 bases, J lost 3 bases, and 2 bases stayed unmatched. This CDR3 contains 13 residues. CDR3 protein: CASSQTGDTEAFF. DNA of the CDR3: TGTGCCAGCAGCCAGACAGGGGACACTGAAGCTTTCTTT. The whole variable domain, remainder taken from reference TRBV7-9 and TRBJ1-1, is DTGVSQNPRHKITKRGQNVTFRCDPISEHNRLYWYRQTLGQGPEFLTYFQNEAQLEKSRLLSDRFSAERPKGSFSTLEIQRTEQGDSAMYLCASSQTGDTEAFFGQGTRLTVV.

The chain is built from TRBV12-5 and TRBJ1-1; no clear D gene. CDR1 and CDR2 from the germline V gene are LGHNT and FRNRAP. Trimming took 2 bases from V and 2 from J, leaving 12 bases between them. The CDR3 spans 15 residues. CDR3 sequence: CASGLWPTGNTEAFF. CDR3 sequence (DNA): TGTGCTAGTGGTTTGTGGCCTACGGGAAACACTGAAGCTTTCTTT. Full variable domain (missing parts from reference TRBV12-5 and TRBJ1-1): DARVTQTPRHKVTEMGQEVTMRCQPILGHNTVFWYRQTMMQGLELLAYFRNRAPLDDSGMPKDRFSAEMPDATLATLKIQPSEPRDSAVYFCASGLWPTGNTEAFFGQGTRLTVV.

V gene TRBV27 combines with J gene TRBJ2-1; D not resolved. The CDR3 length is 11 residues. Trimming stripped 6 bases from V and 7 bases from J, with 7 bases between. The germline gives CDR1 MNHEY, CDR2 SMNVEV (reference sequence). The CDR3 sequence: CASSRQNEQFF. The CDR3 region has the DNA TGTGCCAGCAGCCGCCAGAATGAGCAGTTCTTC.

A single count supports this clone. The genes are TRBV6-6 and TRBJ1-2; perhaps TRBD1 as D (5 bases). The CDR3 sequence is 14 residues long. Germline CDR1 and CDR2: MNHNY and SVGAGI (reference sequence). V shed 8 bases and J shed 8 bases, with 21 bases lying between them. This CDR3 reads CASSFRAGPKGYTF. The CDR3 nucleotides read TGTGCCAGCTCTTTCCGGGCGGGACCCAAGGGCTACACCTTC.

The chain combines TRBV18 with TRBJ2-4; D unresolved. Trimming took off 1 base at V and 8 bases at J, with 6 bases between the two ends. The CDR3 extends over 12 amino acids. Germline V gene sequence: CDR1 KGHSH, CDR2 LQKENI. The CDR3 reads CASSPRTDIQYF. The CDR3 DNA follows: TGTGCCAGCTCACCACGAACGGACATTCAGTACTTC.